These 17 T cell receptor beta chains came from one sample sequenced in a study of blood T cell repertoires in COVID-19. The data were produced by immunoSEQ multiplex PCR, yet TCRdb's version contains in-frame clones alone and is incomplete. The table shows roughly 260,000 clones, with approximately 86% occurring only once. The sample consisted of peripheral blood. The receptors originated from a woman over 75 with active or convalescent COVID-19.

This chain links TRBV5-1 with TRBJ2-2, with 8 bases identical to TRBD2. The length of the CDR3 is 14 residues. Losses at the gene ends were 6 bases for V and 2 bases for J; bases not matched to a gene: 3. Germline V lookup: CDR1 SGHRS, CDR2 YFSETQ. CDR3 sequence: CASMAGGNTGELFF. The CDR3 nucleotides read TGCGCCAGCATGGCGGGGGGAAACACCGGGGAGCTGTTTTTT. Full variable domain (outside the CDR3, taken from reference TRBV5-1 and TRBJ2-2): KAGVTQTPRYLIKTRGQQVTLSCSPISGHRSVSWYQQTPGQGLQFLFEYFSETQRNKGNFPGRFSGRQFSNSRSEMNVSTLELGDSALYLCASMAGGNTGELFFGEGSRLTVL.

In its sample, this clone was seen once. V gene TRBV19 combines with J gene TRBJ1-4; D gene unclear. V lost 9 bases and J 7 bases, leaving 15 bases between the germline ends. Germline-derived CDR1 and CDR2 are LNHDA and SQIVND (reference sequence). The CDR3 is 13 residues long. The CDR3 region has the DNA TGTGCCAGCCAACGGGGTATATCTGAAAAACTGTTTTTT. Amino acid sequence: CASQRGISEKLFF.

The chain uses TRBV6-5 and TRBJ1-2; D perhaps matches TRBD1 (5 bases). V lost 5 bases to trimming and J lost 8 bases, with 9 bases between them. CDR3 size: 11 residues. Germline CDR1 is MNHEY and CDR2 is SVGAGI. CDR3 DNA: TGTGCCAGCAGTCAGGGCAGGGGCTACACCTTC. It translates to CASSQGRGYTF.

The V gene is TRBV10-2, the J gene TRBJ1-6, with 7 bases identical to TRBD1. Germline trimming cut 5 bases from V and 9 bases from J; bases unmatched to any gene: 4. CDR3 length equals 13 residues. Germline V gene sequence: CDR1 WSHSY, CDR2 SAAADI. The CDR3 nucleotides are TGCGCCAGCAGTTCGACAGGGTTTTCACCCCTCCACTTT. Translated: CASSSTGFSPLHF.

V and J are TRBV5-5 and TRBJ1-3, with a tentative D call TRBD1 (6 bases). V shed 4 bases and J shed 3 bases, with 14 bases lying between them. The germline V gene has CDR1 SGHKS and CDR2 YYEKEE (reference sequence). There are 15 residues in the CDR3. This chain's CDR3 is CASSNGQLYGNTIYF. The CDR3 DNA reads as TGTGCCAGCAGCAACGGACAGCTTTATGGAAACACCATATATTTT.

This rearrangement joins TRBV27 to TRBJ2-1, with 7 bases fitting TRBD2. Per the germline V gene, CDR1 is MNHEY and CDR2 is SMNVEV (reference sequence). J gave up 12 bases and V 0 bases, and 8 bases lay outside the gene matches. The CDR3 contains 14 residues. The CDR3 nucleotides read TGTGCCAGCAGTTTATCGAGGGCGGGCGGGGGGCAGTTCTTC. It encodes CASSLSRAGGGQFF.

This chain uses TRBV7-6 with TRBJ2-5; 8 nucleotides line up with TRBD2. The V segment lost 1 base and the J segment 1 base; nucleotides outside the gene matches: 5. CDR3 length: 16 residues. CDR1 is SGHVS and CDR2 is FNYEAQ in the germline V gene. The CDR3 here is CASSLGVAGPQETQYF. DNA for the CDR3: TGTGCCAGCAGCTTAGGAGTAGCGGGGCCCCAAGAGACCCAGTACTTC.

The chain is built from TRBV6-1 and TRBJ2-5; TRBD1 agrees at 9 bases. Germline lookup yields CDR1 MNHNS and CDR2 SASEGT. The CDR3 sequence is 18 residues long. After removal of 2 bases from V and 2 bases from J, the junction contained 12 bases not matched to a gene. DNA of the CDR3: TGTGCCAGCAGTGAACTACATATCTACAGGGGGCTTCAAGAGACCCAGTACTTC. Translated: CASSELHIYRGLQETQYF.

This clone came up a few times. The DNA of the CDR3 is TGTGCCAGCAGTTCGGGACAGGGGCCCTGGACCCTCCACTTT. It translates to CASSSGQGPWTLHF. V gene TRBV28 combines with J gene TRBJ1-6; 10 bases agree with TRBD1. The germline gives CDR1 MDHEN, CDR2 SYDVKM. With V trimmed by 4 bases and J by 14 bases, 8 bases remained unmatched. This CDR3 is 14 amino acids long.

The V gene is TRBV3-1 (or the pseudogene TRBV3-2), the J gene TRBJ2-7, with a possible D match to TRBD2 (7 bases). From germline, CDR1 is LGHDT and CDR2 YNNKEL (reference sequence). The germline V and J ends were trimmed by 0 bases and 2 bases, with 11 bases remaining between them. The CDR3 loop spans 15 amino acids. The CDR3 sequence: CASSQDLGGPYEQYF. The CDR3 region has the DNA TGTGCCAGCAGCCAAGATCTGGGGGGGCCCTACGAGCAGTACTTC.

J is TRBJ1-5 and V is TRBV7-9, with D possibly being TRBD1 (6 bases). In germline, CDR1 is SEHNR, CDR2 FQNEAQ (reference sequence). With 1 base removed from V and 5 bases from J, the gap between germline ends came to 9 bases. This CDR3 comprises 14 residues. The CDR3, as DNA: TGTGCCAGCAGCTTAGGACAGGATCATCAGCCCCAGCATTTT. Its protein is CASSLGQDHQPQHF.

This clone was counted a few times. DNA for the CDR3: TGTGCCAGCAGCGTCGGGACTGCGGTACCTGAGCAGTACTTC. Amino acids: CASSVGTAVPEQYF. The chain links TRBV9 to TRBJ2-7; D is possibly TRBD2 (6 bases). V was clipped by 2 bases and J by 7 bases, with 16 bases between them. CDR1 is SGDLS and CDR2 is YYNGEE in the germline V gene. This CDR3 has 14 residues.

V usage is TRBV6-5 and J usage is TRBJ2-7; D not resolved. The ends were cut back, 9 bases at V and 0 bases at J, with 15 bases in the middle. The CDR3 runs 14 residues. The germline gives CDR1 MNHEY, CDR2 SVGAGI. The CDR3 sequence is CASLGDFSSYEQYF. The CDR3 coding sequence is TGTGCCAGTTTGGGTGACTTTAGCTCCTACGAGCAGTACTTC.

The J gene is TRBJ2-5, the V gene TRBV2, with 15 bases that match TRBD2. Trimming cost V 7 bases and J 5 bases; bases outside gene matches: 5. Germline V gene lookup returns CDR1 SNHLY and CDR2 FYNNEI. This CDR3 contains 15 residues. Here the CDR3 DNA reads TGTGCCAGCACCCAAGGACTAGCGGGGGGGGAGACCCAGTACTTC. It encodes CASTQGLAGGETQYF.

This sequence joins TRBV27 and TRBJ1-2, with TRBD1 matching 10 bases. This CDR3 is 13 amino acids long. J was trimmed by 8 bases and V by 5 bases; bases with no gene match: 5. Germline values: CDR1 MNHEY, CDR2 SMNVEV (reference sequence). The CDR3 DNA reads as TGTGCCAGCAGTCCGGGACAGGGGTTCGGCTACACCTTC. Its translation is CASSPGQGFGYTF.

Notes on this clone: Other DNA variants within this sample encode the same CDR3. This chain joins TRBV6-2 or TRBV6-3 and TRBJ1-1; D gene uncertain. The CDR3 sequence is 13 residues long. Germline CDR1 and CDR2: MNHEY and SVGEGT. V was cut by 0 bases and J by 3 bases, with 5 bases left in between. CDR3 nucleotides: TGTGCCAGCAGTTACTCGAGGGACACTGAAGCTTTCTTT. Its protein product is CASSYSRDTEAFF.

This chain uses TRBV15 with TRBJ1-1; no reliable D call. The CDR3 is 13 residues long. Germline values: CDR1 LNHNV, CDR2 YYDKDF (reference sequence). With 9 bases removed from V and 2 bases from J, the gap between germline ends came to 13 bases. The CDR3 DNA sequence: TGTGCCACATCAAGACAAGCCAACACTGAAGCTTTCTTT. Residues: CATSRQANTEAFF.